The entry below gives a single T cell receptor (beta chain) sequence along with its context. The record originates from a study of T cell changes during pregnancy in multiple sclerosis. Profiling relied on immunoSEQ multiplex PCR, and the TCRdb table lists in-frame clones only, not all of them. The table has about 67,000 clones, roughly 90% seen once. This specimen consisted of peripheral blood, obtained in the second trimester of pregnancy. The sequence derives from a female donor in good health, enrolled as a control in a pregnancy study.

The DNA for the CDR3 is TGTGCCAGCAGCGCCCGTAGTTGGAGCTCCTACGAGCAGTACTTC. This translates into CASSARSWSSYEQYF. The chain joins TRBV6-6 to TRBJ2-7; D is uncertain. The CDR3 loop spans 15 amino acids. Germline CDR1 is MNHNY and CDR2 is SVGAGI (reference sequence). The germline V and J ends were trimmed by 6 bases and 0 bases, with 15 bases remaining between them.